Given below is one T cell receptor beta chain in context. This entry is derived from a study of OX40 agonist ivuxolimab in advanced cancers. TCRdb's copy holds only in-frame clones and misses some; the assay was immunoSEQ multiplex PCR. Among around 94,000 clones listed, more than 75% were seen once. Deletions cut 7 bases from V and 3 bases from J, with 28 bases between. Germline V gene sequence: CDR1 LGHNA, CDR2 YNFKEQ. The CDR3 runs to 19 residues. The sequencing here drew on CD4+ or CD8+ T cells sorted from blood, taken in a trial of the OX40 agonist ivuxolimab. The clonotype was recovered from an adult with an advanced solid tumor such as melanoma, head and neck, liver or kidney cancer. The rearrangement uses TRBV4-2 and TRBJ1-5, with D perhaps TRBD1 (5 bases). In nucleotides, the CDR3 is TGTGCCAGCACCCCTGGCTGGGGGGTAACATCGGATAACAATCAGCCCCAGCATTTT. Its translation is CASTPGWGVTSDNNQPQHF.